This T cell receptor beta chain emerged from a study of cytomegalovirus exposure and HLA in healthy donors (dated by TCRdb to 2015 to 2018). Concerning the study at large: According to an earlier analysis of 587 of the donors, 200 million or so T cells yielded 117 million unique TCR beta sequences and less than 300 Gb of sequence data. About 280 gigabases of sequencing data and around 80 million unique TCR sequences made up an early release that covered about 640 HLA-typed donors. Of the 300 to 500 genotyped donors, more than 75% were placed in the genetic ancestry cluster associated with self-reported Caucasian donors. The study was designed to test whether signatures of past pathogen exposure could be identified by cataloging public T cell receptors. The T cell repertoires of several hundred subjects were profiled by immunosequencing and related to cytomegalovirus serostatus. Besides the first cohort of approximately 710 subjects, a separate validation cohort made up of 120 different subjects was used. To predict cytomegalovirus infection status, the study brought together high-throughput TCR immunosequencing, statistical association of individual TCRs with disease status, and machine learning. To study patterns of TCR occurrence, a later analysis re-analyzed previously published TCR beta repertoires from 666 donors and added high-resolution HLA genotyping. The later analysis used no new phenotypic data to find candidate immune exposures, relying instead on TCR beta sequences and their occurrence across donors. An earlier analysis of around 640 of the donors used high-throughput TCR beta sequencing to judge whether each TCR beta V gene segment behaved as functional or pseudogenic. Donor age, sex, ethnicity and CMV serostatus were collected together with the repertoire data. Genome-wide SNP genotypes for about 60% of the roughly 700 donors were used in a later genetic analysis, which treated that subset as a discovery cohort. Every discovery cohort repertoire had been produced on one sequencing platform. Both class I and class II loci were covered by HLA typing, at four-digit resolution. Typing coverage differed by locus: A, B, C, DRB1 and DQB1 were typed in roughly 620-630 donors, DQA1 in about 510, DPA1 in nearly 610, and DPB1 in around 490. Several DR-DQ haplotypes were treated as single units for association and clustering because of strong linkage in the cohort. Among about 400 genotyped donors of the cohort, an average of around 250,000 unique TCR beta nucleotide sequences was sequenced per donor, of which about 19% were non-productive.

Overall study outcomes, separate from this receptor: The cohort was sequenced for TCR beta chains only, and without alpha or paired-chain data the features that could be detected were limited. Linkage disequilibrium might explain the correlated functional status among segregating V segments, but an unknown experimental factor could not be excluded. Three of the identified cytomegalovirus-associated TCR beta chains were confirmed in vitro to be specific for cytomegalovirus antigens. An association between a missense DCLRE1C variant and V-gene and J-gene trimming of TCR beta chains was found in a later genetic analysis and replicated in an independent cohort. In a later analysis, most CMV-associated TCR beta chains were found to appear HLA-restricted, with HLA associations seemingly driven largely by CMV exposure. A later genetic analysis reported fewer N-insertions in productive TCRs among donors in an Asian-associated ancestry cluster than the roughly 690-donor mean. The only immune exposure information available for the cohort was CMV serostatus. The authors suggested that the approach could potentially be extended to other disease states and immunological phenotypes. In a later analysis, several top co-occurrence clusters were reported to appear linked to parvovirus B19, influenza, CMV and Epstein-Barr virus. The classifier was reported to diagnose cytomegalovirus status with high specificity and sensitivity in both the original and validation cohorts. Presence/absence analyses assumed roughly uniform sequencing depth across donors, an assumption that may not hold. Most TCR sequences were observed very rarely across donors, whereas some public TCRs were present in many individuals. A further reported finding was that TCR beta sequences accurately predicted the HLA-A and HLA-B alleles for most subjects in the first cohort. Because HLA typing was missing for some donors at each locus, association tests included only the typed subset. When HLA alleles, especially DR and DQ, strongly co-occurred, attributing TCR associations to individual alleles was difficult. The study gave a list of about 160 TCR beta chains associated with cytomegalovirus. Compared with equally common non-associated chains, HLA-associated TCR beta chains in a later analysis were more clonally expanded and had lower generation probabilities. A cluster of highly shared sequence variants was judged likely to represent a technical artifact of the sequencing pipeline. In a later analysis, the rate of TCR association differed among HLA loci, with DRB1 alleles having the most associated TCRs and HLA-C alleles having the fewest. Some IMGT-functional V segments, including TRBV6-2 and TRBV6-3, could not be distinguished by the 87-base-pair reads and were therefore excluded. Specific HLA alleles were associated with 15,000 to 20,000 TCR beta sequences at a false discovery rate of 0.05 in a later analysis. An earlier analysis of 450 to 750 of the donors showed that most TCR beta V segments appeared in productive rearrangements either about 90% or about 30% of the time, which broadly matched IMGT annotations. The earlier analysis of approximately 540 of the donors excluded over 15 rarely observed V segments, including chromosome 9 orphons, because counts were too low.

Note on this clone: Which antigen it targets is not known. The input lacks base qualities; no much larger clone sits a single base away.

Library generation was performed with the immunoSEQ multiplex PCR assay. A mixture of 60 forward primers for TCR Vbeta segments and 13 reverse primers for TCR Jbeta segments was used in the multiplex PCR. A multiplex PCR assay on genomic DNA amplified the CDR3 region of rearranged TCR beta genes. The Illumina HiSeq System was used to sequence the amplified TCR beta libraries as 87-base-pair reads. As for the authors' bioinformatics: In a later analysis, tens of millions of unique TCR beta chains were counted across the roughly 670 repertoires, and around 11 million of these chains were shared by at least two donors. To remove PCR and sequencing errors, raw reads were error-corrected and collapsed into unique sequences using a nearest-neighbor algorithm that merged closely related sequences. CDR3 sequences were aligned to IMGT reference sequences to assign V, D and J gene segments. For a sequence to be retained, a match of at least six nucleotides to both a V gene segment and a J gene segment was required. A rearrangement counted as productive if the CDR3 had no stop codons and remained in frame with V and J, and every other rearrangement counted as non-productive. CDR3 was defined by IMGT convention, running from the second conserved V-encoded cysteine to the conserved J-encoded phenylalanine. The earlier analysis of some 600 of the donors excluded sequences that lacked an unambiguous match to a single V gene segment. In an earlier analysis of approximately 590 of the donors, a V segment was called functional when productive rearrangements were above 56.7%, and segregating when the standard deviation between donors exceeded 5%. A statistical classification framework was built to diagnose cytomegalovirus status from the catalog of TCR beta chain sequences. V and J gene assignment, in a later analysis, came from comparing TCR nucleotide sequences with IMGT/GENE-DB human TR gene sequences. The TCRdist pipeline was used in a later analysis to assign CDR3 sequences and most-parsimonious VDJ recombination scenarios. A later analysis defined each TCR beta chain by its CDR3 amino acid sequence plus V-gene family, and excluded reads lacking a unique V-gene family. A later analysis removed 550 to 700 highly shared, low-generation-probability nucleotide sequences to deal with suspected cross-contamination and a sequencing artifact. A later analysis calculated a clonal expansion index for each public chain from normalized within-repertoire ranks of inferred template counts. A later analysis computed generation probabilities with a VDJ recombination model fitted to out-of-frame rearrangements, and checked the results against IGoR. In a later analysis, hypergeometric tests were used to score TCR-TCR, TCR-HLA and TCR-CMV co-occurrence, with a repertoire-size bias correction applied to TCR pairs. A later analysis estimated false discovery rates by permuting HLA or CMV assignments 20 times. In a later analysis, co-occurring TCRs were grouped using DBSCAN, with TCRdist sequence similarity added in when clustering inside HLA-allele-positive subsets. Co-occurrence clustering excluded repertoires with fewer than 30,000 or more than 120,000 public chains, plus five with anomalous nucleotide sharing. TCRdb stores this immuneACCESS table with in-frame sequences only. Part of the clones is absent; in the studies checked, under half of the shortfall reflects unresolved V genes, and no reason is known for the rest. V, J and clone size reflect that table, while D and trimming were determined from the DNA. The sample table shows about 220,000 clones, and 75% to 90% are seen once. The top ten clonotypes cover roughly 0.75% of the sample.

A distance of 9 bases separates the germline ends of V and J, which lose 3 bases and 4 bases respectively. The germline V gene gives CDR1 as KGHSH and CDR2 as LQKENI. The cysteine opens and the phenylalanine closes a CDR3 of 13 amino acids. The retained sequence is limited to the CDR3, 39 bases, with the frame set at the first base. The cohort was made up of 666 healthy bone marrow donors. Cohort members were all nominally healthy when sampled, although unrecorded immune exposures were likely present. The donor tested CMV seronegative and was one of the 352 seronegative cohort members. A peripheral blood sample was collected from each donor, and TCR beta sequencing was performed on peripheral blood mononuclear cells. The Qiagen DNeasy Blood Extraction Kit was used to extract genomic DNA from the blood cell samples.

Sample: PBMCs. The receptor was derived from a boy aged 2 to 9 in good health and CMV-seronegative. The receptor chain draws on TRBV18 and TRBJ1-1; TRBD1 is perhaps the D gene, given 6 matching bases. The CDR3 reads CASSPGQSTEAFF. Here is the DNA: TGTGCCAGCTCACCCGGACAGTCCACTGAAGCTTTCTTT.